One and the same sample provided the 32 T cell receptor beta chains below, sequenced in a study of cytomegalovirus exposure and HLA in healthy donors. PCR amplification relied on 60 Vbeta primers (plus 13 Jbeta primers). Repertoires were generated with immunoSEQ multiplex PCR, while TCRdb's copy carries only in-frame clones and drops some. The sample has 150,000 to 200,000 clones; roughly 85% are singletons. The sequenced sample consisted of PBMCs. The origin of the receptors is a woman aged 45-65 years in good health and CMV-seronegative.

The chain is built from TRBV27 and TRBJ2-2; 8 nucleotides align to TRBD1. The V segment lost 4 bases and the J segment 5 bases; nucleotides outside the gene matches: 9. Germline CDR1 MNHEY, CDR2 SMNVEV (reference sequence). The CDR3 totals 16 residues. The CDR3 protein is CASSWTGRTGTGELFF. The DNA of the CDR3 is TGTGCCAGCAGTTGGACAGGGAGAACGGGGACCGGGGAGCTGTTTTTT.

V is TRBV9 and J is TRBJ1-2; 9 bases fit TRBD1. CDR1 is SGDLS and CDR2 is YYNGEE in the germline V gene. Germline trimming cut 4 bases from V and 9 bases from J; bases unmatched to any gene: 13. CDR3 size: 15 residues. The CDR3 coding sequence is TGTGCCAGCAGCACCCGCGGGACAGGGCAGGAGCGCTACACCTTC. Amino acids: CASSTRGTGQERYTF.

The chain has TRBV5-1 and TRBJ1-2; tentative D call: TRBD1 (5 bases). The CDR3 is made up of 12 amino acids. The V gene lost 4 bases and the J gene lost 6 bases, with 10 bases spanning the gap. Germline assignment: CDR1 SGHRS and CDR2 YFSETQ. The CDR3 nucleotides read TGCGCCAGCAGCCCGGACAAGAATGGCTACACCTTC. Translated: CASSPDKNGYTF.

The rearrangement links TRBV6-1 to TRBJ1-5; D uncertain. The germline V gene encodes CDR1 MNHNS and CDR2 SASEGT. V was pared by 8 bases and J by 0 bases, with 14 bases between. The CDR3 runs 15 residues. CDR3 protein: CASAGITNSNQPQHF. DNA of the CDR3: TGTGCCAGCGCGGGAATCACAAATAGCAATCAGCCCCAGCATTTT.

The J gene is TRBJ2-2, the V gene TRBV27; TRBD1 agrees at 9 bases. The J segment lost 6 bases and the V segment lost 3 bases, leaving 5 bases of the junction unmatched. Germline V gene data show CDR1 as MNHEY and CDR2 as SMNVEV (reference sequence). The CDR3 runs 15 residues. DNA for the CDR3: TGTGCCAGCAGTTTGTGGACAGGGGCGGCCGGGGAGCTGTTTTTT. Translated: CASSLWTGAAGELFF.

The V gene is TRBV7-2, the J gene TRBJ2-5; 10 bases align to TRBD1. The trim removed 1 base at V and 5 bases at J, leaving 7 bases unmatched. Germline V gives CDR1 SGHTA, CDR2 FQGNSA. This CDR3 comprises 16 residues. The CDR3 DNA reads as TGTGCCAGCAGCTTAGTGGGACAGGGGTTTAGGGAGACCCAGTACTTC. Protein: CASSLVGQGFRETQYF.

The V and J genes are TRBV6-1 and TRBJ1-5, with D perhaps TRBD1 (5 bases). The ends were cut back, 7 bases at V and 6 bases at J, with 16 bases in the middle. The CDR3 covers 14 residues. Germline CDR1 is MNHNS and CDR2 is SASEGT. The CDR3 protein is CASKGREGSQPQHF. The CDR3 nucleotides read TGTGCCAGCAAGGGCAGGGAGGGGAGTCAGCCCCAGCATTTT.

This clone occurred a few times. The chain is built from TRBV18 and TRBJ2-7, with TRBD2 as a possible D gene (6 bases). Germline CDR1 is KGHSH and CDR2 is LQKENI. Trimming took off 3 bases at V and 0 bases at J, with 15 bases between the two ends. CDR3 size: 16 residues. DNA for the CDR3: TGTGCCAGCTCACCTCCTGGGACTGTTAGCTCCTACGAGCAGTACTTC. Protein sequence: CASSPPGTVSSYEQYF.

The genes are TRBV30 and TRBJ2-1, with D unresolved. V was cut by 1 base and J by 0 bases, with 10 bases left in between. CDR1 and CDR2 (germline): GTSNPN, SVGIG (reference sequence). This CDR3 comprises 15 residues. DNA of the CDR3: TGTGCCTGGAGTGGTGGGCCGAGCTCCTACAATGAGCAGTTCTTC. It codes for CAWSGGPSSYNEQFF.

V and J are TRBV7-2 and TRBJ2-1; TRBD2 might be the D (5 bases). The CDR3 is 15 amino acids. CDR1 SGHTA and CDR2 FQGNSA come from the germline V gene. Trimming left V 1 base short and J 4 bases short, with 11 bases between. The CDR3 DNA reads TGTGCCAGCAGCTTAGGCGGGCAAGTATACAATGAGCAGTTCTTC. Protein: CASSLGGQVYNEQFF. The whole variable domain, filled in from reference TRBV7-2 and TRBJ2-1, reads GAGVSQSPSNKVTEKGKDVELRCDPISGHTALYWYRQSLGQGLEFLIYFQGNSAPDKSGLPSDRFSAERTGGSVSTLTIQRTQQEDSAVYLCASSLGGQVYNEQFFGPGTRLTVL.

The CDR3 here is CASSLSNTEAFF. The CDR3 DNA reads as TGTGCCAGCAGTTTGTCAAACACTGAAGCTTTCTTT. The J gene is TRBJ1-1, the V gene TRBV28; D gene uncertain. The V end lost 3 bases, the J end lost 2 bases, and 4 bases lay between the germline ends. Germline V CDR1 and CDR2: MDHEN, SYDVKM. The CDR3 sequence is 12 residues long.

The chain is built from TRBV28 and TRBJ2-7; no reliable D call. This CDR3 contains 14 residues. CDR1 is MDHEN and CDR2 is SYDVKM in the germline V gene. The germline V and J ends were trimmed by 7 bases and 0 bases, with 13 bases remaining between them. The chain's CDR3 is CASIGGLSSYEQYF. DNA of the CDR3: TGTGCCAGCATAGGCGGCTTAAGCTCCTACGAGCAGTACTTC.

This chain uses TRBV4-2 with TRBJ1-3; D possibly corresponds to TRBD1 (5 bases). Germline V CDR1 and CDR2: LGHNA, YNFKEQ. The CDR3 totals 15 residues. V was trimmed by 0 bases and J by 3 bases, leaving 9 bases between them. As DNA, the CDR3 is TGTGCCAGCAGCCAAGATGGGGGGGATGGAAACACCATATATTTT. It encodes CASSQDGGDGNTIYF.

The rearrangement joins TRBV7-9 to TRBJ2-7, with 7 bases lining up with TRBD2. This CDR3 has 15 residues. Germline V lookup: CDR1 SEHNR, CDR2 FQNEAQ (reference sequence). V gave up 5 bases and J gave up 3 bases; unmatched junction bases: 10. CDR3 bases: TGTGCCAGCAGCATAATGGGGGGAGGGTTCTACGAGCAGTACTTC. Encoded protein: CASSIMGGGFYEQYF.

CDR3 region: CASSLRGTDLYNEQFF. CDR3 in DNA: TGTGCCAGCAGCTTAAGGGGGACGGACCTGTACAATGAGCAGTTCTTC. This sequence joins TRBV11-2 and TRBJ2-1; tentative D call: TRBD1 (6 bases). The CDR3 runs to 16 residues. Germline loops: CDR1 SGHAT, CDR2 FQNNGV. Between the trimmed V and J ends, which lost 2 bases and 4 bases, there was a span of 15 bases.

CDR3 sequence (DNA): TGTGCCAGCAGTGAATGGCACACTAGTGTCACGCAGTATTTT. This gives the protein CASSEWHTSVTQYF. This chain uses TRBV2 with TRBJ2-3; D possibly corresponds to TRBD2 (5 bases). V was trimmed by 2 bases and J by 9 bases, leaving 15 bases between them. Germline CDR1 SNHLY, CDR2 FYNNEI. This CDR3 contains 14 residues.

Only one count was recorded for this clone. V usage is TRBV7-2 and J usage is TRBJ2-7; 13 positions match TRBD2. V was clipped by 9 bases and J by 5 bases; unmatched bases: 7. This CDR3 has 14 residues. Germline lookup yields CDR1 SGHTA and CDR2 FQGNSA. CDR3 amino acids: CASRTSGSLNEQYF. The DNA for the CDR3 is TGTGCCAGTAGGACTAGCGGGAGTCTCAACGAGCAGTACTTC.

The gene calls are TRBV12-1 and TRBJ1-2. TRBV12-1 is tagged as a pseudogene. CDR3 length equals 15 residues. The chain's CDR3 is CASSFKRSALAGYTF. CDR3 in DNA: TGTGCCAGCAGCTTTAAGAGGTCGGCGTTAGCAGGCTACACCTTC.

This sequence joins TRBV6-1 and TRBJ1-1; 10 nucleotides match TRBD1. The CDR3 has 11 amino acids. V dropped 7 bases and J dropped 10; count of bases not matched to a gene: 3. Germline loops: CDR1 MNHNS, CDR2 SASEGT. The CDR3 coding sequence is TGTGCCAGCATTGGGACAGGGGTAGCTTTCTTT. The encoded protein is CASIGTGVAFF.

V usage is TRBV5-1 and J usage is TRBJ2-7; the match to TRBD2 covers 9 bases. CDR1 SGHRS and CDR2 YFSETQ come from the germline V gene. J gave up 7 bases and V 0 bases, and 14 bases lay outside the gene matches. The CDR3 totals 17 residues. In DNA form, the CDR3 reads TGCGCCAGCAGCTTGGAGGCTGCGGGAGGGCCTTCGGGGGAGCAGTACTTC. Amino acids: CASSLEAAGGPSGEQYF.

The chain links TRBV5-1 to TRBJ2-7, with a weak D call TRBD2 (5 bases). The germline gives CDR1 SGHRS, CDR2 YFSETQ. This CDR3 has 12 amino acids. Trimming shortened V by 0 bases and J by 6 bases, and 7 bases separated the two germline ends. DNA of the CDR3: TGCGCCAGCAGCTTGGTACGGGGCGAGCAGTACTTC. It is translated as CASSLVRGEQYF.

The chain joins TRBV29-1 to TRBJ2-5; 9 positions match TRBD2. V lost 5 bases and J lost 3; bases outside the gene matches: 4. CDR3 length equals 13 residues. Germline V gene lookup returns CDR1 SQVTM and CDR2 ANQGSEA. CDR3: CSVYSGGKETQYF. The CDR3 DNA is TGCAGCGTTTATAGCGGGGGAAAAGAGACCCAGTACTTC.

The chain is built from TRBV28 and TRBJ2-6, with 7 bases lining up with TRBD1. The germline V gene encodes CDR1 MDHEN and CDR2 SYDVKM. V was clipped by 4 bases and J by 1 base; unmatched bases: 7. This CDR3 has 17 residues. The DNA of the CDR3 is TGTGCCAGCAGTTCGAGGCGACAGGGTTCTGGGGCCAACGTCCTGACTTTC. It specifies CASSSRRQGSGANVLTF. The entire variable domain, with the rest obtained from reference TRBV28 and TRBJ2-6, is as follows: DVKVTQSSRYLVKRTGEKVFLECVQDMDHENMFWYRQDPGLGLRLIYFSYDVKMKEKGDIPEGYSVSREKKERFSLILESASTNQTSMYLCASSSRRQGSGANVLTFGAGSRLTVL.

A few counts support this clone. The chain carries TRBV2 and TRBJ1-2, with D perhaps matching TRBD1 (5 bases). The germline V and J ends were trimmed by 6 bases and 7 bases, with 9 bases remaining between them. Germline CDR1 reads SNHLY; CDR2 reads FYNNEI. The CDR3 loop spans 11 amino acids. The CDR3 DNA reads as TGTGCCAGCAGGGGGCGGGGTGGCTACACCTTC. Protein product: CASRGRGGYTF.

This clone was counted only a few times. J is TRBJ1-1 and V is TRBV6-5; D is possibly TRBD1 (5 bases). This CDR3 is 14 amino acids long. V dropped 0 bases and J dropped 4 bases, with 9 bases sitting between them. The V gene's germline CDR1 is MNHEY and CDR2 SVGAGI. The CDR3 sequence is CASSYSRTSTEAFF. The CDR3 DNA reads as TGTGCCAGCAGTTACTCGAGGACAAGCACTGAAGCTTTCTTT.

This sequence joins TRBV28 and TRBJ1-4; 8 nucleotides align to TRBD1. V was pared by 6 bases and J by 1 base, with 7 bases of the junction left unmatched. The CDR3 runs 16 residues. Looked up from germline, CDR1 is MDHEN and CDR2 is SYDVKM. The CDR3 coding sequence is TGTGCCAGCAGCCTGATAGACAGGGGAACTAATGAAAAACTGTTTTTT. It codes for CASSLIDRGTNEKLFF.

The chain couples TRBV27 to TRBJ2-7, with 7 nucleotides matching TRBD2. V lost 5 bases and J lost 5; bases outside the gene matches: 15. This CDR3 is 16 amino acids long. The germline CDR1 and CDR2 sequences are MNHEY and SMNVEV (reference sequence). The CDR3 sequence is CASSTLKARGGNEQYF. The CDR3 region has the DNA TGTGCCAGCAGTACTCTCAAGGCGCGGGGAGGGAACGAGCAGTACTTC.

This clone has only a few counts. The same CDR3 is also encoded by other DNA sequences in this sample. In DNA form, the CDR3 reads TGTGCCAGCAGTGAAGGACAGGGGGCTTACGAGCAGTACTTC. Amino acids: CASSEGQGAYEQYF. The chain couples TRBV6-1 to TRBJ2-7; 10 bases agree with TRBD1. Trimming at V came to 1 base and at J to 4 bases, leaving 1 base not matched to a gene. The CDR3 is 14 amino acids. Germline assignment: CDR1 MNHNS and CDR2 SASEGT.

The chain carries TRBV18 and TRBJ2-7; the match to TRBD1 covers 7 bases. CDR1 and CDR2 from the germline V gene are KGHSH and LQKENI. The length of the CDR3 is 13 residues. J lost 6 bases, V lost 6 bases, and 8 bases had no gene match. CDR3 amino acids: CASSRTGVSEQYF. The CDR3 DNA reads TGTGCCAGCTCCCGAACAGGGGTATCCGAGCAGTACTTC. Together with reference TRBV18 and TRBJ2-7, the CDR3 gives the full variable domain: NAGVMQNPRHLVRRRGQEARLRCSPMKGHSHVYWYRQLPEEGLKFMVYLQKENIIDESGMPKERFSAEFPKEGPSILRIQQVVRGDSAAYFCASSRTGVSEQYFGPGTRLTVT.

The V gene is TRBV18, the J gene TRBJ1-5; D is unclear. CDR1 is KGHSH, CDR2 LQKENI, per germline. This CDR3 region has 14 residues. With 3 bases removed from V and 7 bases from J, the gap between germline ends came to 13 bases. CDR3 nucleotides: TGTGCCAGCTCACCGGTTGACTCTTCCCAGCCCCAGCATTTT. Translated, it gives CASSPVDSSQPQHF.

On this clone itself: Relative to the germline gene, one junction end is altered; a read error may explain this. This sequence joins TRBV7-9 and TRBJ2-5; D is perhaps TRBD2 (5 bases). Germline loops: CDR1 SEHNR, CDR2 FQNEAQ (reference sequence). This CDR3 contains 12 residues. CDR3 amino acids: CSSQPEEETQYF. The CDR3 DNA reads as TGTTCCAGCCAGCCGGAGGAAGAGACCCAGTACTTC. The whole variable domain, filled in from reference TRBV7-9 and TRBJ2-5, reads DTGVSQNPRHKITKRGQNVTFRCDPISEHNRLYWYRQTLGQGPEFLTYFQNEAQLEKSRLLSDRFSAERPKGSFSTLEIQRTEQGDSAMYLCSSQPEEETQYFGPGTRLLVL.

The chain recombines TRBV9 with TRBJ1-1; D gene ambiguous. Trimming stripped 4 bases from V and 0 bases from J, with 19 bases between. The CDR3 length is 17 residues. The germline V gene has CDR1 SGDLS and CDR2 YYNGEE. CDR3 region: CASSPTPQTPMNTEAFF. CDR3 DNA sequence: TGTGCCAGCAGCCCAACTCCCCAGACACCCATGAACACTGAAGCTTTCTTT.